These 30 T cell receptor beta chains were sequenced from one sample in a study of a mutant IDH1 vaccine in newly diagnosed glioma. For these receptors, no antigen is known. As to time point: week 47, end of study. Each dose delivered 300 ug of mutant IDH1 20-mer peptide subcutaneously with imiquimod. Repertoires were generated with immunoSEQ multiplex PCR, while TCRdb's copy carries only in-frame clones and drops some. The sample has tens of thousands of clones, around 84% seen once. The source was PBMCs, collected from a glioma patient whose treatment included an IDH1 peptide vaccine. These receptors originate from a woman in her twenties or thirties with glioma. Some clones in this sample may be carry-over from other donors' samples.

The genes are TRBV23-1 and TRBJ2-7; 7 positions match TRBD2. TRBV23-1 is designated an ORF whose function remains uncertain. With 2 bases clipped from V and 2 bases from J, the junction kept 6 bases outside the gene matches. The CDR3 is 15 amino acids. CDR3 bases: TGCGCCAGCAGTCAAAACGCTAGCGGAGCCTACGAGCAGTACTTC. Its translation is CASSQNASGAYEQYF.

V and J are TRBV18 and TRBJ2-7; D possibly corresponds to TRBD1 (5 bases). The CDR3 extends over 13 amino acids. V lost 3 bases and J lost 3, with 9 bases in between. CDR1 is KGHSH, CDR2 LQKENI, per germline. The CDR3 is CASSPQGSYEQYF. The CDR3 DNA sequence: TGTGCCAGCTCACCCCAGGGAAGCTACGAGCAGTACTTC.

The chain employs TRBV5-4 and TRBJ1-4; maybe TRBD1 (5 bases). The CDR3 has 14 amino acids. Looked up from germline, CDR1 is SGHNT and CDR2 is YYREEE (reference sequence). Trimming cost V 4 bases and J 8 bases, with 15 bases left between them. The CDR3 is CASSPGLTPEKLFF. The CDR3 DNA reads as TGTGCCAGCAGCCCGGGACTCACGCCGGAAAAACTGTTTTTT.

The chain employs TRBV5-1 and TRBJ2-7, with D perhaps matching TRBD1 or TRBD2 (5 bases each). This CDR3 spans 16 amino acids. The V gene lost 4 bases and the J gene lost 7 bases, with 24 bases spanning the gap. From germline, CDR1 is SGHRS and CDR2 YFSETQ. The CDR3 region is CASSEQVGTLDGEQYF. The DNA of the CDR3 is TGCGCCAGCAGCGAGCAAGTTGGGACGTTGGATGGGGAGCAGTACTTC.

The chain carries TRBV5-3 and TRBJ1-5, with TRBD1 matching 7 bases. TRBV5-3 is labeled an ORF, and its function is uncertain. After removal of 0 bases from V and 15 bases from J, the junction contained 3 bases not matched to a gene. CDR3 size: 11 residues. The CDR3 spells CARSLEQGRHF. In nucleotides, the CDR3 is TGTGCCAGAAGCTTGGAACAGGGGAGGCATTTT.

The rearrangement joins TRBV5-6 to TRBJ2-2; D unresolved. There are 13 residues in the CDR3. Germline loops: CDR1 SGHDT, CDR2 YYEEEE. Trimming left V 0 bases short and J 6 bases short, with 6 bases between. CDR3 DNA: TGTGCCAGCAGCTTGGGGGTAGCCGGGGAGCTGTTTTTT. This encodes CASSLGVAGELFF.

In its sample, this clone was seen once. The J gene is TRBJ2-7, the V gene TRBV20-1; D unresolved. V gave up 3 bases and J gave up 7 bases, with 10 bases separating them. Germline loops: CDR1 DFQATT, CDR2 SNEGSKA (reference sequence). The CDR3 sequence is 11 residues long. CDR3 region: CSASDMGEQYF. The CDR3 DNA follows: TGCAGTGCTAGTGACATGGGGGAGCAGTACTTC.

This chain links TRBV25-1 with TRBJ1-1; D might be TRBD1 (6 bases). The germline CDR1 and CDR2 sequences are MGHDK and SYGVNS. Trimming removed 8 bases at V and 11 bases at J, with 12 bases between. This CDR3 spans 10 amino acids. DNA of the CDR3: TGTGCCAGCCGGGGGCCCAGGGCTTTCTTT. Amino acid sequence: CASRGPRAFF. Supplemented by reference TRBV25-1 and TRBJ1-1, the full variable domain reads EADIYQTPRYLVIGTGKKITLECSQTMGHDKMYWYQQDPGMELHLIHYSYGVNSTEKGDLSSESTVSRIRTEHFPLTLESARPSHTSQYLCASRGPRAFFGQGTRLTVV.

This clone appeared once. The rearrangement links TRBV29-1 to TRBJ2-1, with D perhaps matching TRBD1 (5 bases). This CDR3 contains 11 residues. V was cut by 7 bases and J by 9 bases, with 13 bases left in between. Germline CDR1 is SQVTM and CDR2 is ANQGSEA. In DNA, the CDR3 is TGCAGCGCATCCCCCCAGGGTGAGCAGTTCTTC. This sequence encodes CSASPQGEQFF.

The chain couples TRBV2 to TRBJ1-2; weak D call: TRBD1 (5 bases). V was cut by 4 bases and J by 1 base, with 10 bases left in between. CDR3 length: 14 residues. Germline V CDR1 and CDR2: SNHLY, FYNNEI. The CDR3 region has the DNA TGTGCCAGCAGTGTGGGGCCGAGTAACTATGGCTACACCTTC. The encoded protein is CASSVGPSNYGYTF.

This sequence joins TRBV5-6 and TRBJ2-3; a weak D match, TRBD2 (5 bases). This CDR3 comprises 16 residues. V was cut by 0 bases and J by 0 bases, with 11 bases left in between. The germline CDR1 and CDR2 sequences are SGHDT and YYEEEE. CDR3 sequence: CASSLVPRASTDTQYF. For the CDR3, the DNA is TGTGCCAGCAGCTTGGTTCCGCGGGCCAGCACAGATACGCAGTATTTT. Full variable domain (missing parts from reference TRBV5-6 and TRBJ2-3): DAGVTQSPTHLIKTRGQQVTLRCSPKSGHDTVSWYQQALGQGPQFIFQYYEEEERQRGNFPDRFSGHQFPNYSSELNVNALLLGDSALYLCASSLVPRASTDTQYFGPGTRLTVL.

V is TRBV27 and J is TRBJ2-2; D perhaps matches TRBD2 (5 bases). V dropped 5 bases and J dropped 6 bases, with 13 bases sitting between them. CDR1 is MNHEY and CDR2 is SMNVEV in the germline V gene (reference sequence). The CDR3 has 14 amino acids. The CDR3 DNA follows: TGTGCCAGCAGTCCGTGGACTGGACCCGGGGAGCTGTTTTTT. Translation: CASSPWTGPGELFF.

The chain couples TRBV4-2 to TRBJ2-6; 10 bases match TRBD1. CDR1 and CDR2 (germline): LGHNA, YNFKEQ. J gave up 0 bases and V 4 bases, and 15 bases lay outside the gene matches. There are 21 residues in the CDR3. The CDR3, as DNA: TGTGCCAGCAGCCCCCCCCGACAGGGGGCCACCCTCCTCTCTGGGGCCAACGTCCTGACTTTC. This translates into CASSPPRQGATLLSGANVLTF.

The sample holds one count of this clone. The CDR3 DNA follows: TGTGCCAGCAGTTTATCGCTGGGGGGGTCAGGCGAGCAGTACTTC. It specifies CASSLSLGGSGEQYF. V is TRBV27 and J is TRBJ2-7; 7 bases map to TRBD2. With 0 bases clipped from V and 6 bases from J, the junction kept 8 bases outside the gene matches. Germline V lookup: CDR1 MNHEY, CDR2 SMNVEV (reference sequence). There are 15 residues in the CDR3.

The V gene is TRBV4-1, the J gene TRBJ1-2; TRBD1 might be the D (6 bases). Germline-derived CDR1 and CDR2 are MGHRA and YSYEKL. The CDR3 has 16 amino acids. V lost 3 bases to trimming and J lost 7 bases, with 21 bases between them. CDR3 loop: CASSHFPIQGLVGYTF. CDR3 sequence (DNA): TGCGCCAGCAGCCACTTCCCCATACAGGGTTTAGTTGGCTACACCTTC.

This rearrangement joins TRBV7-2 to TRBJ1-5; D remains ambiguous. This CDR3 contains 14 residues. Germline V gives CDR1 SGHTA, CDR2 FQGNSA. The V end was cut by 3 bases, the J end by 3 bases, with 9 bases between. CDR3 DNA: TGTGCCAGCAGCTTCGGACTATACAATCAGCCCCAGCATTTT. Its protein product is CASSFGLYNQPQHF.

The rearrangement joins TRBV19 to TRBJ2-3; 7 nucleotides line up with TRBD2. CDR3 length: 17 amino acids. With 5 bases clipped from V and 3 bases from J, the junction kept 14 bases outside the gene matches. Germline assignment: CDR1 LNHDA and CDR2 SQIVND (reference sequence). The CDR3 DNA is TGTGCCAGTAGTTACTCAGCGGGAAGAGTCAGTACAGATACGCAGTATTTT. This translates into CASSYSAGRVSTDTQYF.

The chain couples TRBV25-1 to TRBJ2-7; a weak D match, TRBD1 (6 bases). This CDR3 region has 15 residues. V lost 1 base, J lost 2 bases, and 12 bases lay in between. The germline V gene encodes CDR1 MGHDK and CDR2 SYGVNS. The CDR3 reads CASSESSGATYEQYF. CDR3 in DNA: TGTGCCAGCAGTGAATCTTCAGGGGCTACCTACGAGCAGTACTTC.

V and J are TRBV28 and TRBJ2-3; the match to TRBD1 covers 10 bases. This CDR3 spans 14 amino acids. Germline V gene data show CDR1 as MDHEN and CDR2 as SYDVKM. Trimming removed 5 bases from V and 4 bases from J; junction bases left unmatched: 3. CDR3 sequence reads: CASSDRGRPDTQYF. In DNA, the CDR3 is TGTGCCAGCAGTGACAGGGGGCGACCAGATACGCAGTATTTT. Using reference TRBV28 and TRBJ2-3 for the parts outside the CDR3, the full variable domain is DVKVTQSSRYLVKRTGEKVFLECVQDMDHENMFWYRQDPGLGLRLIYFSYDVKMKEKGDIPEGYSVSREKKERFSLILESASTNQTSMYLCASSDRGRPDTQYFGPGTRLTVL.

Written as DNA, the CDR3 is TGCGCCAGCAGCCATCTCTCCGACTACAATGAGCAGTTCTTC. Its protein product is CASSHLSDYNEQFF. The chain uses TRBV4-1 and TRBJ2-1; no clear D gene. Trimming took off 3 bases at V and 3 bases at J, with 9 bases between the two ends. This CDR3 has 14 amino acids. Germline values: CDR1 MGHRA, CDR2 YSYEKL.

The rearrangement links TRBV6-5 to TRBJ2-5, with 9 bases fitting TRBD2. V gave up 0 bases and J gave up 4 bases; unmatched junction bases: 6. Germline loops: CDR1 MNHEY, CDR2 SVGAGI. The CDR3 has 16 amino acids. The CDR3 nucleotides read TGTGCCAGCAGTTACTCGGTTAGCGGGAGAGGAGAGACCCAGTACTTC. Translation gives CASSYSVSGRGETQYF.

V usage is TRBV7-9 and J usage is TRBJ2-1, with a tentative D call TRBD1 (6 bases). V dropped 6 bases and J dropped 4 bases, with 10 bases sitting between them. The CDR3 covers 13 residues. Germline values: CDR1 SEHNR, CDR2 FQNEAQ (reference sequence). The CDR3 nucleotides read TGTGCCAGCAGTCGGACAGCTTACAATGAGCAGTTCTTC. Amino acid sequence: CASSRTAYNEQFF.

CDR3 region: CASSDLRASPIETQYF. The CDR3, as DNA: TGCGCCAGCAGTGACCTACGGGCCTCCCCCATAGAGACCCAGTACTTC. The chain joins TRBV10-2 to TRBJ2-5; D is ambiguous. Per the germline V gene, CDR1 is WSHSY and CDR2 is SAAADI. CDR3 size: 16 residues. The germline V and J ends were trimmed by 3 bases and 4 bases, with 18 bases remaining between them.

The CDR3 coding sequence is TGTGCCTGGAGTTGGGGGGCGAAGTCTGAAGCTTTCTTT. As protein: CAWSWGAKSEAFF. The chain links TRBV30 to TRBJ1-1, with a weak D call TRBD1 (6 bases). The CDR3 is made up of 13 amino acids. Germline-derived CDR1 and CDR2 are GTSNPN and SVGIG (reference sequence). With 2 bases removed from V and 6 bases from J, the gap between germline ends came to 13 bases.

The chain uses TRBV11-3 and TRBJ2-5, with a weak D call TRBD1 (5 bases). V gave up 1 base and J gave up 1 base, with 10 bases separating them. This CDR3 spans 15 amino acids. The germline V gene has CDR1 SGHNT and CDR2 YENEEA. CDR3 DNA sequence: TGTGCCAGCAGCTTAGGGGGCACGACCCAAGAGACCCAGTACTTC. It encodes CASSLGGTTQETQYF.

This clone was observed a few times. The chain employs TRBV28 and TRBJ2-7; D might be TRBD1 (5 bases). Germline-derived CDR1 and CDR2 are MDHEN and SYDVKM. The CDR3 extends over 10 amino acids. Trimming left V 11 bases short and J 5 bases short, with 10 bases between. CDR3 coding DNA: TGTGCCCTGGGGCAGAACGAGCAGTACTTC. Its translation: CALGQNEQYF.

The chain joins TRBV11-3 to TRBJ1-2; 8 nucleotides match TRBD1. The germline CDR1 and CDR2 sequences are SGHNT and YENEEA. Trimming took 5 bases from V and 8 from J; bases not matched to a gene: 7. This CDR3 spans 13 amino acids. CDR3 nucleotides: TGTGCCAGCAGCCAGGGACAGGTTGAAGGCTACACCTTC. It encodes CASSQGQVEGYTF.

The CDR3 DNA is TGCGCCAGCAGCCAGGGGTTTGGGGAGATCTACGAGCAGTACTTC. Its translation is CASSQGFGEIYEQYF. V gene TRBV4-1 combines with J gene TRBJ2-7; a weak D match, TRBD2 (5 bases). The germline gives CDR1 MGHRA, CDR2 YSYEKL. The CDR3 extends over 15 amino acids. The germline V and J ends were trimmed by 3 bases and 3 bases, with 15 bases remaining between them.

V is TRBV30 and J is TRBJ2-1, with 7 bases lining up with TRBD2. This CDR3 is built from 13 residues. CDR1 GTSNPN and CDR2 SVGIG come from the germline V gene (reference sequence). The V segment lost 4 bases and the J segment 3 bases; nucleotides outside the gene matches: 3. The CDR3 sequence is CAWTPGGYNEQFF. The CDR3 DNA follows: TGTGCCTGGACTCCGGGAGGCTACAATGAGCAGTTCTTC.

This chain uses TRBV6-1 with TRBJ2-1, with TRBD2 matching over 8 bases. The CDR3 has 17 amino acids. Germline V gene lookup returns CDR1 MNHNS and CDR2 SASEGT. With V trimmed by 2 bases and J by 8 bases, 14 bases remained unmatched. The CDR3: CASSELGAGERKDEQFF. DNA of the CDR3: TGTGCCAGCAGTGAATTGGGAGCGGGAGAAAGGAAAGATGAGCAGTTCTTC.